This is a list of T cell receptor beta chains from one sample in a study of blood T cell repertoires in COVID-19. Only in-frame clones appear in the TCRdb table, and some are missing; sequencing was by immunoSEQ multiplex PCR. Of over 75,000 clones detected, roughly three quarters appear once; the ten largest clones hold about 11%. Sample: peripheral blood. The receptors stem from a man between 65 and 85 years old with acute or convalescent COVID-19. The CDR3 runs from the conserved cysteine through the conserved F or W. The order of the fields is J gene, clone size, V gene, D gene, CDR3 length, CDR3 protein, CDR3 DNA. A D gene is named only where the DNA matches it firmly. Rows give clone size only sometimes, using once, few, many, or a class for an expanded clone.

j_gene: TRBJ2-1; abundance: NA; v_gene: TRBV2; d_gene: NA; len: 12; CDR3aa: CASSELASEQFF; CDR3nt: TGTGCCAGCAGCGAACTAGCTTCTGAGCAGTTCTTC
j_gene: TRBJ1-4; abundance: NA; v_gene: TRBV2; d_gene: NA; len: 14; CDR3aa: CASSLGGANEKLFF; CDR3nt: TGTGCCAGCAGCCTGGGAGGGGCTAATGAAAAACTGTTTTTT
j_gene: TRBJ1-3; abundance: NA; v_gene: TRBV12-2; d_gene: NA; len: 21; CDR3aa: CASRLPPLGQGGPDSGNTIYF; CDR3nt: TGTGCAAGTCGCTTACCCCCCCTAGGGCAGGGGGGCCCTGACTCTGGAAACACCATATATTTT
j_gene: TRBJ1-6; abundance: NA; v_gene: TRBV7-9; d_gene: NA; len: 14; CDR3aa: CASSVGESGTPLHF; CDR3nt: TGTGCCAGCAGCGTCGGGGAGTCCGGCACACCCCTCCACTTT
j_gene: TRBJ2-3; abundance: NA; v_gene: TRBV10-1; d_gene: NA; len: 16; CDR3aa: CASSELRGPSTDTQYF; CDR3nt: TGCGCCAGCAGTGAGTTGCGGGGCCCTAGCACAGATACGCAGTATTTT
j_gene: TRBJ2-1; abundance: NA; v_gene: TRBV19; d_gene: NA; len: 15; CDR3aa: CASSIGAEPYNEQFF; CDR3nt: TGTGCCAGTAGTATAGGGGCAGAACCCTACAATGAGCAGTTCTTC
j_gene: TRBJ2-2; abundance: NA; v_gene: TRBV3-1/TRBV3-2; d_gene: NA; len: 14; CDR3aa: CASSHTGPTGELFF; CDR3nt: TGTGCCAGCAGCCATACAGGGCCCACCGGGGAGCTGTTTTTT
j_gene: TRBJ2-5; abundance: few; v_gene: TRBV7-9; d_gene: TRBD1; len: 14; CDR3aa: CASRQGQVGETQYF; CDR3nt: TGTGCCAGCAGGCAAGGACAGGTCGGGGAGACCCAGTACTTC
j_gene: TRBJ2-2; abundance: NA; v_gene: TRBV3-1/TRBV3-2; d_gene: NA; len: 13; CDR3aa: CASSRDGSGELFF; CDR3nt: TGTGCCAGCAGCCGGGACGGGAGCGGGGAGCTGTTTTTT
j_gene: TRBJ1-1; abundance: NA; v_gene: TRBV5-1; d_gene: NA; len: 14; CDR3aa: CASSPGIKNTEAFF; CDR3nt: TGCGCCAGCAGCCCCGGTATTAAGAACACTGAAGCTTTCTTT
j_gene: TRBJ1-5; abundance: NA; v_gene: TRBV19; d_gene: NA; len: 14; CDR3aa: CASSTSSSNQPQHF; CDR3nt: TGTGCCAGTAGTACCTCCAGTAGCAATCAGCCCCAGCATTTT
j_gene: TRBJ2-1; abundance: NA; v_gene: TRBV3-1/TRBV3-2; d_gene: TRBD2; len: 17; CDR3aa: CASSQAFLAGADNEQFF; CDR3nt: TGTGCCAGCAGCCAGGCCTTCCTAGCGGGGGCAGACAATGAGCAGTTCTTC
j_gene: TRBJ2-3; abundance: NA; v_gene: TRBV18; d_gene: NA; len: 14; CDR3aa: CASSAGQLTDTQYF; CDR3nt: TGTGCCAGCTCTGCGGGACAGCTCACAGATACGCAGTATTTT
j_gene: TRBJ2-2; abundance: NA; v_gene: TRBV6-2/TRBV6-3; d_gene: NA; len: 16; CDR3aa: CASSSLTRPNTGELFF; CDR3nt: TGTGCCAGCAGTTCCCTGACTAGGCCGAACACCGGGGAGCTGTTTTTT
j_gene: TRBJ2-1; abundance: NA; v_gene: TRBV11-2; d_gene: TRBD2; len: 19; CDR3aa: CASRSVRRTSGGTYNEQFF; CDR3nt: TGTGCCAGCAGGTCGGTTAGAAGGACTAGCGGGGGGACCTACAATGAGCAGTTCTTC
j_gene: TRBJ2-2; abundance: few; v_gene: TRBV5-4; d_gene: NA; len: 14; CDR3aa: CASSLGAVSGELFF; CDR3nt: TGTGCCAGCAGCTTGGGCGCCGTGTCCGGGGAGCTGTTTTTT
j_gene: TRBJ2-5; abundance: NA; v_gene: TRBV5-1; d_gene: NA; len: 14; CDR3aa: CASSTSGVQETQYF; CDR3nt: TGCGCCAGCAGCACCTCAGGCGTCCAAGAGACCCAGTACTTC
j_gene: TRBJ1-2; abundance: few; v_gene: TRBV7-9; d_gene: TRBD1; len: 13; CDR3aa: CASSLATGNGYTF; CDR3nt: TGTGCCAGCAGCTTAGCGACAGGGAATGGCTACACCTTC
j_gene: TRBJ1-2; abundance: NA; v_gene: TRBV5-4; d_gene: NA; len: 13; CDR3aa: CASSLRQAQGYTF; CDR3nt: TGTGCCAGCAGCTTACGACAGGCTCAAGGCTACACCTTC
j_gene: TRBJ1-2; abundance: NA; v_gene: TRBV3-1/TRBV3-2; d_gene: NA; len: 13; CDR3aa: CASSPSLGGGYTF; CDR3nt: TGTGCCAGCAGCCCAAGTCTAGGGGGAGGCTACACCTTC
j_gene: TRBJ2-1; abundance: NA; v_gene: TRBV12-3/TRBV12-4; d_gene: NA; len: 12; CDR3aa: CASAGAGNEQFF; CDR3nt: TGTGCCAGCGCGGGGGCAGGGAATGAGCAGTTCTTC
j_gene: TRBJ1-4; abundance: NA; v_gene: TRBV28; d_gene: TRBD1; len: 17; CDR3aa: CASSLEQGGATNEKLFF; CDR3nt: TGTGCCAGCAGTTTAGAACAGGGGGGAGCGACTAATGAAAAACTGTTTTTT
j_gene: TRBJ1-4; abundance: few; v_gene: TRBV4-1; d_gene: NA; len: 13; CDR3aa: CASSIYSNEKLFF; CDR3nt: TGCGCCAGCAGCATCTACAGTAATGAAAAACTGTTTTTT
j_gene: TRBJ2-5; abundance: NA; v_gene: TRBV5-1; d_gene: TRBD2; len: 16; CDR3aa: CASSGKTSGGAETQYF; CDR3nt: TGCGCCAGCAGCGGCAAGACTAGCGGGGGGGCAGAGACCCAGTACTTC
j_gene: TRBJ2-3; abundance: few; v_gene: TRBV27; d_gene: TRBD2; len: 15; CDR3aa: CASSYPAGGRDTQYF; CDR3nt: TGTGCCAGCAGTTATCCAGCGGGGGGAAGAGATACGCAGTATTTT
j_gene: TRBJ1-3; abundance: NA; v_gene: TRBV2; d_gene: TRBD1; len: 14; CDR3aa: CASSRTGTGNTIYF; CDR3nt: TGTGCCAGCAGTCGGACAGGGACTGGAAACACCATATATTTT
j_gene: TRBJ1-6; abundance: NA; v_gene: TRBV6-4; d_gene: NA; len: 16; CDR3aa: CARYGRFSSYNSPLHF; CDR3nt: TGTGCCCGATACGGGAGGTTTAGCTCCTATAATTCACCCCTCCACTTT
j_gene: TRBJ1-5; abundance: NA; v_gene: TRBV5-1; d_gene: TRBD1; len: 15; CDR3aa: CASSLGGSGGWPQHF; CDR3nt: TGCGCCAGCAGCTTGGGGGGCTCAGGGGGCTGGCCCCAGCATTTT
j_gene: TRBJ2-3; abundance: NA; v_gene: TRBV2; d_gene: TRBD1; len: 13; CDR3aa: CASRDRGTDTQYF; CDR3nt: TGTGCCAGCAGGGACAGGGGCACAGATACGCAGTATTTT
j_gene: TRBJ1-2; abundance: NA; v_gene: TRBV12-3/TRBV12-4; d_gene: NA; len: 13; CDR3aa: CASSFGPQGGYTF; CDR3nt: TGTGCCAGCAGTTTCGGGCCTCAGGGCGGCTACACCTTC
j_gene: TRBJ1-6; abundance: once; v_gene: TRBV6-5; d_gene: NA; len: 15; CDR3aa: CASSLEGGRGSPLHF; CDR3nt: TGTGCCAGCAGTCTCGAAGGAGGGAGAGGTTCACCCCTCCACTTT
j_gene: TRBJ2-6; abundance: NA; v_gene: TRBV27; d_gene: TRBD1; len: 15; CDR3aa: CASSWDRAGANVLTF; CDR3nt: TGTGCCAGCAGTTGGGACAGGGCTGGGGCCAACGTCCTGACTTTC
j_gene: TRBJ1-1; abundance: few; v_gene: TRBV6-5; d_gene: NA; len: 14; CDR3aa: CASSRIGVNTEAFF; CDR3nt: TGTGCCAGCAGTCGAATCGGAGTGAACACTGAAGCTTTCTTT
j_gene: TRBJ1-2; abundance: NA; v_gene: TRBV29-1; d_gene: TRBD1; len: 15; CDR3aa: CSVQPGQGLDYGYTF; CDR3nt: TGCAGCGTGCAACCGGGACAGGGTCTTGACTATGGCTACACCTTC
j_gene: TRBJ2-5; abundance: NA; v_gene: TRBV5-4; d_gene: TRBD2; len: 17; CDR3aa: CASSSLGLAAIQETQYF; CDR3nt: TGTGCCAGCAGCTCCTTAGGACTAGCGGCAATCCAAGAGACCCAGTACTTC
j_gene: TRBJ2-2; abundance: NA; v_gene: TRBV28; d_gene: TRBD1; len: 13; CDR3aa: CASGTGRTGELFF; CDR3nt: TGTGCCAGCGGGACAGGTCGGACCGGGGAGCTGTTTTTT
j_gene: TRBJ2-5; abundance: NA; v_gene: TRBV14; d_gene: TRBD1; len: 15; CDR3aa: CASSVYRGPVETQYF; CDR3nt: TGTGCCAGCAGCGTTTACAGGGGGCCGGTGGAGACCCAGTACTTC
j_gene: TRBJ1-2; abundance: NA; v_gene: TRBV10-3; d_gene: TRBD1; len: 14; CDR3aa: CAISRPGQERSYTF; CDR3nt: TGTGCCATCAGTCGTCCGGGACAGGAGAGAAGCTACACCTTC
j_gene: TRBJ2-1; abundance: NA; v_gene: TRBV6-5; d_gene: TRBD1; len: 14; CDR3aa: CASRRQGGDNEQFF; CDR3nt: TGTGCCAGCAGACGACAGGGTGGTGACAATGAGCAGTTCTTC
j_gene: TRBJ1-1; abundance: once; v_gene: TRBV4-1; d_gene: TRBD1; len: 16; CDR3aa: CASSQERGTAYTEAFF; CDR3nt: TGCGCCAGCAGCCAAGAACGTGGGACAGCTTACACTGAAGCTTTCTTT